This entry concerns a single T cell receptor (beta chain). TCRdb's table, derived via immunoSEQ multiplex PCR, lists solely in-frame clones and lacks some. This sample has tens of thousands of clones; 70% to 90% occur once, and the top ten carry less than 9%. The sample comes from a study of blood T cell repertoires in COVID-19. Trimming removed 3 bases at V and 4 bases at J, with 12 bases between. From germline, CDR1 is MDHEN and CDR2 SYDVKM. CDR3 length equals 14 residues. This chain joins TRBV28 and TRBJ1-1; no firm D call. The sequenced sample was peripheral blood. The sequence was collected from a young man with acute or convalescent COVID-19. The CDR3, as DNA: TGTGCCAGCAGTTTCTTCGAGGGAAGCACTGAAGCTTTCTTT. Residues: CASSFFEGSTEAFF.